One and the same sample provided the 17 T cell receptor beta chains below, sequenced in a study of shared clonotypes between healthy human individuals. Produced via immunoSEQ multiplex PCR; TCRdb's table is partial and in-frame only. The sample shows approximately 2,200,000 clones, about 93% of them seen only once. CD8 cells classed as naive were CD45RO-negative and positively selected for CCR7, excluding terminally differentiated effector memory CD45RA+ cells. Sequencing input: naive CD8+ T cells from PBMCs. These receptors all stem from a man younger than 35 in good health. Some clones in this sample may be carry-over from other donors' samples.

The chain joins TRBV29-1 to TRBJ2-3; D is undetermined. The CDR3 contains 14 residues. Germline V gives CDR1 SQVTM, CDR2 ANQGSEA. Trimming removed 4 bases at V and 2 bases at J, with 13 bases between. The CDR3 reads CSVVGLKDTDTQYF. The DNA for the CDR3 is TGCAGCGTTGTGGGTCTCAAGGACACAGATACGCAGTATTTT.

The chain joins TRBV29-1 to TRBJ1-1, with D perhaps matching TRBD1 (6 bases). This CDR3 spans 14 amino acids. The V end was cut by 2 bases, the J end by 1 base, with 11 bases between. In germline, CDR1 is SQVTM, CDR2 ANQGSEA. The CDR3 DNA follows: TGCAGCGTTGAACGCAGGGGAGAGAACACTGAAGCTTTCTTT. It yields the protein CSVERRGENTEAFF. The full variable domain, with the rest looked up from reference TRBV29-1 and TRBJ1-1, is SAVISQKPSRDICQRGTSLTIQCQVDSQVTMMFWYRQQPGQSLTLIATANQGSEATYESGFVIDKFPISRPNLTFSTLTVSNMSPEDSSIYLCSVERRGENTEAFFGQGTRLTVV.

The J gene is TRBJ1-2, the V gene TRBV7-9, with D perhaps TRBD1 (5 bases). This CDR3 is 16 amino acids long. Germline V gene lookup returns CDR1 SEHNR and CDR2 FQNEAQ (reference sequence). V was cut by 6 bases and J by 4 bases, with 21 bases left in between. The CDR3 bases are TGTGCCAGCAGTTCGACAGACCCCGGCCCTATCTATGGCTACACCTTC. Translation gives CASSSTDPGPIYGYTF.

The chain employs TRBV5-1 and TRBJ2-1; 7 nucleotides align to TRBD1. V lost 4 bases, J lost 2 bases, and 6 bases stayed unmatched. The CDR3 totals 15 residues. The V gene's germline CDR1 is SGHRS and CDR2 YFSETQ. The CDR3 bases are TGCGCCAGCAGCGAGGGGGCGTCCACCTACAATGAGCAGTTCTTC. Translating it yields CASSEGASTYNEQFF.

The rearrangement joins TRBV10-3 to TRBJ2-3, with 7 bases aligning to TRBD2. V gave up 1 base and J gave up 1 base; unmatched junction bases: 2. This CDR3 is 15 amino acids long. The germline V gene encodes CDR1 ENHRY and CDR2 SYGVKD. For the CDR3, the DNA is TGTGCCATCAGTGAGTGGGGGGGAGGCACAGATACGCAGTATTTT. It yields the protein CAISEWGGGTDTQYF.

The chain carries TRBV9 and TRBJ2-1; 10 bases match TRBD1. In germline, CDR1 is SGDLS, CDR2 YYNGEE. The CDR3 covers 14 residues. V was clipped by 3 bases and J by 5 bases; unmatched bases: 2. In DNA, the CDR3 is TGTGCCAGCAGCGGGGACAGGGGCCACAATGAGCAGTTCTTC. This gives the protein CASSGDRGHNEQFF. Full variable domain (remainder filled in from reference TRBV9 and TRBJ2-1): DSGVTQTPKHLITATGQRVTLRCSPRSGDLSVYWYQQSLDQGLQFLIQYYNGEERAKGNILERFSAQQFPDLHSELNLSSLELGDSALYFCASSGDRGHNEQFFGPGTRLTVL.

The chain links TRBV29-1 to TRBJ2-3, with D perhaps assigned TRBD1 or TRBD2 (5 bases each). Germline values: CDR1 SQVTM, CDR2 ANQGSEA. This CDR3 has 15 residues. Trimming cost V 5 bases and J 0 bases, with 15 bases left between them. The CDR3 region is CSVFWDPASTDTQYF. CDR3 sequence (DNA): TGCAGCGTTTTTTGGGACCCGGCAAGCACAGATACGCAGTATTTT.

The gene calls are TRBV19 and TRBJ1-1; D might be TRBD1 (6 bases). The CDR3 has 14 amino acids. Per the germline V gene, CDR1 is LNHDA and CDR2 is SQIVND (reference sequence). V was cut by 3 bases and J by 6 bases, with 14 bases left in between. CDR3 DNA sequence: TGTGCCAGTAGTATTGGGGGGCCCGTGGCTGAAGCTTTCTTT. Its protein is CASSIGGPVAEAFF.

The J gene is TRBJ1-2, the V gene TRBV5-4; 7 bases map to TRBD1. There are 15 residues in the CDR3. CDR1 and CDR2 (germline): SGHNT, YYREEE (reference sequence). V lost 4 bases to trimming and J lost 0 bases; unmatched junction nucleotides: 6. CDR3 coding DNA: TGTGCCAGCAGCACGTGGGACAGTTCTAACTATGGCTACACCTTC. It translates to CASSTWDSSNYGYTF.

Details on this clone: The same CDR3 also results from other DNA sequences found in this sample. The CDR3 sequence: CASSLTGSYNEQFF. DNA for the CDR3: TGTGCCAGCAGTCTGACAGGCTCCTACAATGAGCAGTTCTTC. The chain carries TRBV27 and TRBJ2-1; weak D call: TRBD1 (6 bases). In germline, CDR1 is MNHEY, CDR2 SMNVEV (reference sequence). The ends were cut back, 5 bases at V and 0 bases at J, with 8 bases in the middle. CDR3 length: 14 residues.

CDR3 sequence reads: CASSVMNTEAFF. CDR3 nucleotides: TGTGCCAGTAGTGTTATGAACACTGAAGCTTTCTTT. The genes are TRBV19 and TRBJ1-1; no clear D. The CDR3 is made up of 12 amino acids. Trimming took off 5 bases at V and 0 bases at J, with 4 bases between the two ends. The germline V gene has CDR1 LNHDA and CDR2 SQIVND (reference sequence).

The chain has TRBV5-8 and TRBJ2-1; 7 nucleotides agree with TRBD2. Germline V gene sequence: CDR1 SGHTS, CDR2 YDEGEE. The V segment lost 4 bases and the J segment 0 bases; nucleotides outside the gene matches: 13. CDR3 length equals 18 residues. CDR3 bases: TGTGCCAGCAGCCCACTTAGGGCGGGAGCCCTCTCCTACAATGAGCAGTTCTTC. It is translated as CASSPLRAGALSYNEQFF.

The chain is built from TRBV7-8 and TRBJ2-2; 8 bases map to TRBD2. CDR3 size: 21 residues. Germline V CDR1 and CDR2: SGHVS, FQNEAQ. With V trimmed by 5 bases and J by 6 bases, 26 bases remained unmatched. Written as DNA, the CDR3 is TGTGCCAGCAGCGTACCCCGGGGACCGGTTTCAAGCGGGAGAGTTTCCGGGGAGCTGTTTTTT. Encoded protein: CASSVPRGPVSSGRVSGELFF.

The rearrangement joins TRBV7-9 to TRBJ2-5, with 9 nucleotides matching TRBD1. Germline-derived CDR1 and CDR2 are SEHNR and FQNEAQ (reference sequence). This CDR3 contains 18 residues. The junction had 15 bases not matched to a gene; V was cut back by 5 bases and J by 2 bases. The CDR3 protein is CASSRRTGEGGGQETQYF. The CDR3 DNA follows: TGTGCCAGCAGCCGACGGACAGGGGAGGGGGGTGGTCAAGAGACCCAGTACTTC.

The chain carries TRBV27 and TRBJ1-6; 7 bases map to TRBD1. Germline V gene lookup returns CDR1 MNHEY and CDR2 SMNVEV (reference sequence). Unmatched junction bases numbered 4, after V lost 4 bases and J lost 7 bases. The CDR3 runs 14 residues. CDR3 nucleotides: TGTGCCAGCAGTTGGGGGACAGAGAATTCACCCCTCCACTTT. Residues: CASSWGTENSPLHF.

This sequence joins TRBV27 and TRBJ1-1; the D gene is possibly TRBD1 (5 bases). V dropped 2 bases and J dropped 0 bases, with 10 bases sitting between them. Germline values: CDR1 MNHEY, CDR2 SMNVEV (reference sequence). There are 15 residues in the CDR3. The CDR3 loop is CASSLGHGVNTEAFF. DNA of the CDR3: TGTGCCAGCAGTTTAGGACATGGGGTGAACACTGAAGCTTTCTTT.

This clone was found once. Here the CDR3 DNA reads TGTGCCAGCAGCAATATTGCAGCTAACTATGGCTACACCTTC. Its translation is CASSNIAANYGYTF. The rearrangement joins TRBV27 to TRBJ1-2; unclear D gene. Germline V CDR1 and CDR2: MNHEY, SMNVEV (reference sequence). V gave up 6 bases and J gave up 0 bases, with 11 bases separating them. The CDR3 runs 14 residues.